The 18 T cell receptor beta chains below were found in one sample sequenced in a study of CD8 T cells in ankylosing spondylitis. Study-wide points: One TCR beta motif, made up of fewer than 10 highly homologous variants, appeared characteristic of ankylosing spondylitis blood.

No antigen has been assigned to these receptors. TCRdb re-called the 5' RACE reads through MiXCR, storing one row per CDR3 protein. The repertoire includes a few hundred thousand distinct CDR3 sequences, 20% to 25% of them detected once, and about 15% sits in the top ten. The sequencing sample was made of blood, either unsorted or a sorted T cell fraction (not recorded which). These receptors originate from a male donor with ankylosing spondylitis.

The table lists this clonotype with a few counts. The J gene is TRBJ2-7, the V gene TRBV5-1; either TRBD1 or TRBD2 may supply D (7 bases each). Germline CDR1 reads SGHRS; CDR2 reads YFSETQ. The length of the CDR3 is 15 residues. V was cut by 0 bases and J by 3 bases, with 13 bases left in between. CDR3 amino acids: CASSLEQGTIYEQYF. CDR3 sequence (DNA): TGCGCCAGCAGCTTGGAACAGGGGACTATCTACGAGCAGTACTTC.

Here the CDR3 reads CSVLDRAPYEQYF. The CDR3 DNA reads as TGCAGCGTTCTCGACAGGGCCCCCTACGAGCAGTACTTC. The chain employs TRBV29-1 and TRBJ2-7, with TRBD1 identical over 7 bases. V shed 5 bases and J 2 bases; nucleotides not matched to a gene: 6. The CDR3 is 13 residues long. Germline CDR1 reads SQVTM; CDR2 reads ANQGSEA.

This clonotype has more than one count but fewer than ten. The chain joins TRBV7-6 to TRBJ2-4; possible D gene TRBD1, 7 bases. Germline V CDR1 and CDR2: SGHVS, FNYEAQ. V dropped 5 bases and J dropped 7 bases, with 15 bases sitting between them. CDR3 length: 14 residues. The CDR3 DNA is TGTGCCAGCAGCCAGACCCCAGGGGGGAACATTCAGTACTTC. Protein: CASSQTPGGNIQYF.

The chain employs TRBV2 and TRBJ1-5; no clear D gene. V lost 0 bases to trimming and J lost 1 base, with 10 bases between them. The CDR3 runs 16 residues. Germline values: CDR1 SNHLY, CDR2 FYNNEI. The CDR3 here is CASSEALTASNQPQHF. Here the CDR3 DNA reads TGTGCCAGCAGTGAAGCGCTAACGGCGAGCAATCAGCCCCAGCATTTT. Variable domain in full (rest from reference TRBV2 and TRBJ1-5): EPEVTQTPSHQVTQMGQEVILRCVPISNHLYFYWYRQILGQKVEFLVSFYNNEISEKSEIFDDQFSVERPDGSNFTLKIRSTKLEDSAMYFCASSEALTASNQPQHFGDGTRLSIL.

This rearrangement joins TRBV3-1 to TRBJ1-5; D remains ambiguous. Between the trimmed V and J ends, which lost 3 bases and 1 base, there was a span of 7 bases. CDR1 and CDR2 from the germline V gene are LGHDT and YNNKEL (reference sequence). This CDR3 is built from 14 residues. CDR3 residues: CASSHSWSNQPQHF. CDR3 DNA sequence: TGTGCCAGCAGCCATTCCTGGAGCAATCAGCCCCAGCATTTT.

The chain employs TRBV9 and TRBJ2-7, with TRBD2 matching over 7 bases. The germline gives CDR1 SGDLS, CDR2 YYNGEE. V lost 0 bases to trimming and J lost 3 bases; unmatched junction nucleotides: 6. The CDR3 extends over 15 amino acids. The CDR3 protein is CASSVAGGPSYEQYF. CDR3 in DNA: TGTGCCAGCAGCGTAGCGGGAGGACCGAGCTACGAGCAGTACTTC.

The gene calls are TRBV5-1 and TRBJ2-7, with D possibly being TRBD2 (6 bases). Germline V lookup: CDR1 SGHRS, CDR2 YFSETQ. CDR3 length: 13 amino acids. V was shortened by 3 bases and J by 3 bases, with 10 bases between the two germline ends. The CDR3 nucleotides read TGCGCCAGCAGCTCGGGAGCCGGCTACGAGCAGTACTTC. Translated, it gives CASSSGAGYEQYF. Full variable domain (outside the CDR3, taken from reference TRBV5-1 and TRBJ2-7): KAGVTQTPRYLIKTRGQQVTLSCSPISGHRSVSWYQQTPGQGLQFLFEYFSETQRNKGNFPGRFSGRQFSNSRSEMNVSTLELGDSALYLCASSSGAGYEQYFGPGTRLTVT.

The chain is built from TRBV12-3 or TRBV12-4 and TRBJ1-2; no clear D. V dropped 8 bases and J dropped 4 bases, with 8 bases sitting between them. The CDR3 has 11 residues. The CDR3 is CASGEVYGYTF. CDR3 in DNA: TGTGCCAGCGGCGAAGTCTATGGCTACACCTTC.

The gene calls are TRBV12-3 or TRBV12-4 and TRBJ1-3; 7 nucleotides match TRBD1. CDR3 length: 13 amino acids. With V trimmed by 5 bases and J by 3 bases, 1 base remained unmatched. The CDR3 protein is CASSTGDGNTIYF. CDR3 in DNA: TGTGCCAGCAGTACAGGGGATGGAAACACCATATATTTT.

The chain joins TRBV4-2 to TRBJ2-3; D is unresolved. The CDR3 length is 15 residues. V lost 2 bases to trimming and J lost 2 bases, with 11 bases between them. Per the germline V gene, CDR1 is LGHNA and CDR2 is YNFKEQ. The CDR3 DNA is TGTGCCAGCAGCCAAATAGACGCGGACACAGATACGCAGTATTTT. This sequence encodes CASSQIDADTDTQYF.

There are a few counts of this clonotype. The V call is TRBV14, the J call TRBJ1-1; D might be TRBD1 (5 bases). The CDR3 is 12 residues long. With 4 bases removed from V and 9 bases from J, the gap between germline ends came to 12 bases. Germline V gives CDR1 SGHDN, CDR2 FVKESK. For the CDR3, the DNA is TGTGCCAGCAGCCCTTGGGGGGTACAAGCTTTCTTT. Amino acid sequence: CASSPWGVQAFF.

The rearrangement links TRBV29-1 to TRBJ1-2; D remains unclear. CDR1 is SQVTM and CDR2 is ANQGSEA in the germline V gene. V lost 3 bases and J lost 2, with 7 bases in between. The CDR3 covers 12 residues. In nucleotides, the CDR3 is TGCAGCGTTGAGGAGACAAACTATGGCTACACCTTC. Translated: CSVEETNYGYTF.

The chain uses TRBV7-9 and TRBJ1-2; D is unresolved. V gave up 1 base and J gave up 7 bases, with 10 bases separating them. Germline CDR1 reads SEHNR; CDR2 reads FQNEAQ (reference sequence). The CDR3 is 13 amino acids. Written as DNA, the CDR3 is TGTGCCAGCAGCTTAGAGGGTATTCGTGGCTACACCTTC. Amino acids: CASSLEGIRGYTF.

V is TRBV20-1 and J is TRBJ2-5, with TRBD1 matching over 7 bases. Germline values: CDR1 DFQATT, CDR2 SNEGSKA (reference sequence). This CDR3 has 13 amino acids. V shed 6 bases and J 0 bases; nucleotides not matched to a gene: 4. CDR3 sequence reads: CSALGQNQETQYF. CDR3 in DNA: TGCAGTGCCCTGGGACAGAACCAAGAGACCCAGTACTTC.

The V call is TRBV28, the J call TRBJ2-5, with no clear D. There are 14 residues in the CDR3. CDR1 is MDHEN and CDR2 is SYDVKM in the germline V gene. V was cut by 1 base and J by 13 bases, with 19 bases left in between. The CDR3 protein is CASSLSNYVTSRYF. CDR3 sequence (DNA): TGTGCCAGCAGTTTATCCAATTACGTCACAAGCAGGTACTTC.

The chain has TRBV3-1 and TRBJ2-5; D is perhaps TRBD1 (6 bases). The CDR3 is 15 amino acids. The germline V and J ends were trimmed by 0 bases and 5 bases, with 13 bases remaining between them. Germline values: CDR1 LGHDT, CDR2 YNNKEL (reference sequence). Here the CDR3 reads CASSQETGLMETQYF. CDR3 DNA: TGTGCCAGCAGCCAAGAGACAGGCTTGATGGAGACCCAGTACTTC.

J is TRBJ2-3 and V is TRBV28, with 11 bases matching TRBD2. Per the germline V gene, CDR1 is MDHEN and CDR2 is SYDVKM. This CDR3 is built from 16 residues. V was pared by 3 bases and J by 4 bases, with 6 bases of the junction left unmatched. This CDR3 is CASSLGLAEGADTQYF. DNA of the CDR3: TGTGCCAGCAGTTTGGGACTAGCGGAGGGGGCAGATACGCAGTATTTT.

The J gene is TRBJ1-3, the V gene TRBV3-1; D not resolved. Trimming took 2 bases from V and 0 from J, leaving 8 bases between them. CDR3 length: 15 residues. CDR1 LGHDT and CDR2 YNNKEL come from the germline V gene (reference sequence). The CDR3 DNA follows: TGTGCCAGCAGCCAAACTCAGGACTCTGGAAACACCATATATTTT. Translated, it gives CASSQTQDSGNTIYF.